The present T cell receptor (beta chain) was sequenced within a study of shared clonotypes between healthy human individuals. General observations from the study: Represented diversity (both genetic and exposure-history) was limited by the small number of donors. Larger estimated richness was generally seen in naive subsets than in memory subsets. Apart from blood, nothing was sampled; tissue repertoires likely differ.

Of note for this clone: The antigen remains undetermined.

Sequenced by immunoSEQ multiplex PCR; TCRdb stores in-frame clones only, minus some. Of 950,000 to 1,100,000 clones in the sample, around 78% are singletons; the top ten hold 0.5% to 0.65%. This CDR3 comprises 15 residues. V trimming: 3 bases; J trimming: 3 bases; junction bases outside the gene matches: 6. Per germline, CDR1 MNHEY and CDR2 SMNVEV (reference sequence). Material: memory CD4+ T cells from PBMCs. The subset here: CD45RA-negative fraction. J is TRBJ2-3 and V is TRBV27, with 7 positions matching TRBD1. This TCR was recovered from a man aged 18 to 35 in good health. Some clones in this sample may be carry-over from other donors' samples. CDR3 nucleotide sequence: TGTGCCAGCAGTTTTAGGTTACAGGGGACAGATACGCAGTATTTT. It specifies CASSFRLQGTDTQYF.